This TCR beta chain was captured by sequencing in a study of Graves' ophthalmopathy and Graves' hyperthyroidism. Study details: Peripheral blood was gathered at first diagnosis, ahead of any treatment whatsoever.

Amplification of the TCR beta CDR3 regions used RNA transcripts (as template). A first-round RT-PCR used HTBI primers, followed by a second-round multiplex PCR. Via MiXCR, TCRdb re-called the multiplex PCR reads, giving one row per CDR3 protein. The table includes under 250,000 distinct CDR3 sequences, 25% to 30% detected once. The CDR3 is 14 residues long. V was cut by 1 base and J by 7 bases, with 11 bases left in between. Uncontrolled infections, other autoimmune diseases, pregnancy or lactation barred patients from enrollment. The source of the PBMCs was around 10 ml of fresh peripheral blood. The sequenced material came from peripheral blood. The clonotype originates from a man aged 50 to 60 with Graves' ophthalmopathy. The chain uses TRBV12-3 or TRBV12-4 and TRBJ1-5, with D hard to call. CDR3 region: CASSLEDIGQPQHF. CDR3 nucleotide sequence: TGTGCCAGCAGTTTAGAGGATATTGGACAGCCCCAGCATTTT.